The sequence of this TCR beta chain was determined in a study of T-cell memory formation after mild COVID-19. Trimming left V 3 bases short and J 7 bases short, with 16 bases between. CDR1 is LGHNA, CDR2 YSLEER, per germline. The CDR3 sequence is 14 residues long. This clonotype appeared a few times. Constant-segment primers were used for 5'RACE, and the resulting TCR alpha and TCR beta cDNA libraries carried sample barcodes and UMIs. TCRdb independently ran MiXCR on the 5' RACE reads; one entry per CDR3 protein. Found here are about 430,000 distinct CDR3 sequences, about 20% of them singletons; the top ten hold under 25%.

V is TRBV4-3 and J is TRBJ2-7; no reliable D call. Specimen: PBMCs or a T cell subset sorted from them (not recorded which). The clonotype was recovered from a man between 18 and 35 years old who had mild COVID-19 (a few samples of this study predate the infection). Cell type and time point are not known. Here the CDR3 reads CASSQTGLGAEQYF. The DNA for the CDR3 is TGCGCCAGCAGCCAGACCGGGTTGGGTGCGGAGCAGTACTTC.